Here is one T cell receptor (beta chain) with its context. Its matching antigen is unknown. The source of the sample is a study of a mutant IDH1 vaccine in newly diagnosed glioma. The overall study: Patients' prior therapy spanned radiotherapy, temozolomide, or both; most underwent both. Study-wide results and caveats: Pseudoprogression seemingly bore no relation to changes in top peripheral T cell clonotypes. A vaccine-induced immune response developed in roughly 95% of the patients.

The V gene's germline CDR1 is SGDLS and CDR2 YYNGEE. The trim removed 4 bases at V and 2 bases at J, leaving 9 bases unmatched. CDR3 length equals 17 residues. The time point denotes: baseline, week 1 (first vaccination visit). Treatment meaning: pre-vaccination baseline after standard-of-care therapy. The donor cohort comprised cases of new WHO grade 3 or 4 IDH1-mutant, ATRX-lost astrocytoma. The protocol was immunoSEQ multiplex PCR, while the TCRdb copy is restricted to in-frame clones and leaves out a portion. The sample yields about 27,000 clones, 85% to 95% seen once. The sequence came from a man aged 35-49 years with glioma. The V call is TRBV9, the J call TRBJ2-2; TRBD1 agrees at 9 bases. The sample in question was PBMCs, obtained from a glioma patient treated with radiotherapy, temozolomide or both. CDR3 DNA sequence: TGTGCCAGCAGCACGCGACAGGGGGAGCCCAACACCGGGGAGCTGTTTTTT. Its translation: CASSTRQGEPNTGELFF.